The TCR beta chain under discussion was sequenced for a study of T cell changes during pregnancy in multiple sclerosis (dated by TCRdb to the late 2010s). A note on the overall study: Changes in the T cell repertoire over the course of pregnancy were examined in this study in women with multiple sclerosis.

This clone was picked up one time. Its antigen remains undetermined. No much larger clone is present one base from it, and per-base qualities are unavailable. To prepare the library, the immunoSEQ multiplex PCR assay was applied. TCRdb re-hosts the immuneACCESS table, in-frame sequences only. Its copies lack some clones; in the studies checked, an unresolved V gene accounts for under half of them, and the cause for the rest is not known. The sample includes 60,000 to 70,000 clones, with 91% observed a single time. About 2.2% of the sample is held by the ten biggest clonotypes. The V end gives up 8 bases and the J end 8 bases, leaving 14 bases in the junction not matched to a gene. As encoded in the germline V gene, CDR1 is MDHEN while CDR2 is SYDVKM. Inclusive of the bounding cysteine and phenylalanine, the CDR3 is 14 residues long. Only the CDR3 portion is preserved as DNA: 42 bases, with reading frame beginning at the first base.

This specimen was peripheral blood, taken in the third trimester of pregnancy. The chain joins TRBV28 to TRBJ1-1; 7 nucleotides in the junction match TRBD1. The sequence was collected from a female donor in good health, enrolled as a control in a pregnancy study. The DNA sequence is as follows: TGTGCCAGCCGCCCCCCCGGGACAGCTCTAGAAGCTTTCTTT. This yields the protein CASRPPGTALEAFF. Outside the CDR3, residues come from the reference TRBV28 and TRBJ1-1 proteins, so the full variable domain is: DVKVTQSSRYLVKRTGEKVFLECVQDMDHENMFWYRQDPGLGLRLIYFSYDVKMKEKGDIPEGYSVSREKKERFSLILESASTNQTSMYLCASRPPGTALEAFFGQGTRLTVV.